A single sample gave rise to the 11 T cell receptor beta chains below, sequenced in a study of blood T cell repertoires in COVID-19. Sequencing used immunoSEQ multiplex PCR; TCRdb keeps in-frame clones, though not all of them. In the table there are about 270,000 clones, roughly 80% of which are singletons. The specimen was peripheral blood. These receptors were collected from a woman aged 45-60 years who had recovered from COVID-19.

The rearrangement joins TRBV28 to TRBJ1-4; D remains unclear. The germline CDR1 and CDR2 sequences are MDHEN and SYDVKM. The CDR3 sequence is 12 residues long. V gave up 11 bases and J gave up 0 bases, with 7 bases separating them. The CDR3, as DNA: TGTGCCGCTCGGGCAACTAATGAAAAACTGTTTTTT. Translating it yields CAARATNEKLFF. Combining the CDR3 with reference TRBV28 and TRBJ1-4 gives the whole variable domain DVKVTQSSRYLVKRTGEKVFLECVQDMDHENMFWYRQDPGLGLRLIYFSYDVKMKEKGDIPEGYSVSREKKERFSLILESASTNQTSMYLCAARATNEKLFFGSGTQLSVL.

The chain has TRBV6-1 and TRBJ2-7; D is unresolved. Germline V gene data show CDR1 as MNHNS and CDR2 as SASEGT. V was pared by 5 bases and J by 2 bases, with 7 bases between. The CDR3 is 12 residues long. The CDR3 DNA is TGTGCCAGCAGTCGGCTAGCCTACGAGCAGTACTTC. Translated: CASSRLAYEQYF.

V is TRBV7-3 and J is TRBJ2-5; D is uncertain. The V end lost 1 base, the J end lost 2 bases, and 5 bases lay between the germline ends. The germline gives CDR1 SGHTA, CDR2 FQGTGA. The CDR3 loop spans 13 amino acids. The CDR3 protein is CASSLSPQETQYF. The CDR3, as DNA: TGTGCCAGCAGCTTAAGTCCACAAGAGACCCAGTACTTC.

The rearrangement joins TRBV6-2 or TRBV6-3 to TRBJ2-7; possible D gene TRBD2, 5 bases. V gave up 2 bases and J gave up 1 base, with 9 bases separating them. The germline CDR1 and CDR2 sequences are MNHEY and SVGEGT. This CDR3 has 14 amino acids. In DNA form, the CDR3 reads TGTGCCAGCAGTTACGTAGGAGGATCCTACGAGCAGTACTTC. Protein sequence: CASSYVGGSYEQYF.

In this sample, this clone turned up many times. CDR3 loop: CASSRRDFQETQYF. The CDR3 coding sequence is TGTGCCAGCAGCCGTCGGGACTTTCAAGAGACCCAGTACTTC. The chain links TRBV7-2 to TRBJ2-5; weak D call: TRBD2 (6 bases). The CDR3 has 14 amino acids. The V end was cut by 5 bases, the J end by 2 bases, with 12 bases between. Germline V lookup: CDR1 SGHTA, CDR2 FQGNSA.

This chain links TRBV13 with TRBJ2-2; 9 bases map to TRBD1. CDR1 and CDR2 from the germline V gene are PRHDT and FYEKMQ (reference sequence). This CDR3 spans 16 amino acids. With 5 bases clipped from V and 5 bases from J, the junction kept 9 bases outside the gene matches. In DNA, the CDR3 is TGTGCCAGCAGCCCCCAGAGGACAGGGGTAACCGGGGAGCTGTTTTTT. It translates to CASSPQRTGVTGELFF.

The rearrangement uses TRBV4-3 and TRBJ2-1; TRBD2 aligns across 8 bases. The V segment lost 4 bases and the J segment 1 base; nucleotides outside the gene matches: 6. The germline CDR1 and CDR2 sequences are LGHNA and YSLEER. The CDR3 length is 16 residues. CDR3 in DNA: TGCGCCAGCAGCCTATTACTAGCGGATTCCTACAATGAGCAGTTCTTC. As protein: CASSLLLADSYNEQFF.

The V gene is TRBV28, the J gene TRBJ1-2, with 8 bases lining up with TRBD1. The V and J ends lost 5 bases and 8 bases, in that order; junction bases with no gene match: 4. The CDR3 totals 12 residues. The germline CDR1 and CDR2 sequences are MDHEN and SYDVKM. The CDR3 sequence: CASSRNRGGYTF. The CDR3 DNA is TGTGCCAGCAGTCGCAACAGGGGGGGCTACACCTTC.

In this sample, this clone turned up once. J is TRBJ1-5 and V is TRBV2; D is uncertain. V shed 7 bases and J shed 8 bases, with 18 bases lying between them. CDR3 size: 14 residues. Germline values: CDR1 SNHLY, CDR2 FYNNEI. The CDR3 is CASNSLPFVEPQHF. The DNA for the CDR3 is TGTGCCAGCAACAGTCTCCCGTTTGTGGAGCCCCAGCATTTT.

The J gene is TRBJ2-1, the V gene TRBV11-3, with D unclear. Germline loops: CDR1 SGHNT, CDR2 YENEEA. This CDR3 has 13 amino acids. V lost 0 bases, J lost 5 bases, and 5 bases lay in between. CDR3 DNA: TGTGCCAGCAGCTTAGATCCGGACAATGAGCAGTTCTTC. Protein product: CASSLDPDNEQFF.

The chain employs TRBV4-2 and TRBJ2-2; 7 bases match TRBD1. V lost 0 bases and J lost 7; bases outside the gene matches: 8. The germline CDR1 and CDR2 sequences are LGHNA and YNFKEQ. This CDR3 has 16 amino acids. In DNA form, the CDR3 reads TGTGCCAGCAGCCAAGATCTACAGGGGCGAGGCGGGGAGCTGTTTTTT. This translates into CASSQDLQGRGGELFF.